Reported below is one T cell receptor beta chain. One junction end disagrees with the germline gene, perhaps due to a read error. Profiling relied on immunoSEQ multiplex PCR, and the TCRdb table lists in-frame clones only, not all of them. The sample records about 380,000 clones, just under 95% being singletons. These data are taken from a study of shared T cell receptors in the human thymus. CDR1 SSHAT and CDR2 FNYEAQ come from the germline V gene (reference sequence). This CDR3 has 14 residues. V gene TRBV7-7 combines with J gene TRBJ1-2; 7 bases fit TRBD1. Material: thymocytes. The receptor's source is a human donor. Here the CDR3 DNA reads TGTGCTAGCAGCCCTCTGGAGGGGGCGAGAGGCTACACCTTC. Its translation is CASSPLEGARGYTF.